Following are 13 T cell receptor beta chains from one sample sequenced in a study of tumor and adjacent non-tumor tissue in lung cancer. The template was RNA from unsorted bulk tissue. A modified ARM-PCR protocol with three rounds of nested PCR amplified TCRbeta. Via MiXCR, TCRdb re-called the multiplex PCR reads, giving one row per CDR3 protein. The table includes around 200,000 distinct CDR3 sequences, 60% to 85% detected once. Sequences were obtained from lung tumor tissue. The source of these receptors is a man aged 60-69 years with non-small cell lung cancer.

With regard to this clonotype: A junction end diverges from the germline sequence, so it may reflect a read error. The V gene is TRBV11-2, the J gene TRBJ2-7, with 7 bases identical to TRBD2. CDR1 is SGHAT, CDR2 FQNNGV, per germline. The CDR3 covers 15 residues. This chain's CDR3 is CASSLGSGDLYEQYF. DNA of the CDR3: TGTGCCAGTAGCTTAGGGAGCGGGGACCTCTACGAGCAGTACTTC.

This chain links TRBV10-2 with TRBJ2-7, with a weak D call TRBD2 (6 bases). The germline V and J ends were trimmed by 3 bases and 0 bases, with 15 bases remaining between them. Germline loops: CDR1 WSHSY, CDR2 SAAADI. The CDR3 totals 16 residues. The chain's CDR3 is CASSEFPGLLSYEQYF. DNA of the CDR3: TGCGCCAGCAGTGAATTCCCGGGACTTCTCTCCTACGAGCAGTACTTC.

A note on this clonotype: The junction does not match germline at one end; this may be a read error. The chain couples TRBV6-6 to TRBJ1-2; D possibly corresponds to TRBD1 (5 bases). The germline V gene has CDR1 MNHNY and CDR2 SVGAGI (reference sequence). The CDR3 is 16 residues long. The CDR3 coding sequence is TGTGCCAGCAAATCGGAAGGGGCCAGTCGGGACTATAGCTACACCTTC. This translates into CASKSEGASRDYSYTF.

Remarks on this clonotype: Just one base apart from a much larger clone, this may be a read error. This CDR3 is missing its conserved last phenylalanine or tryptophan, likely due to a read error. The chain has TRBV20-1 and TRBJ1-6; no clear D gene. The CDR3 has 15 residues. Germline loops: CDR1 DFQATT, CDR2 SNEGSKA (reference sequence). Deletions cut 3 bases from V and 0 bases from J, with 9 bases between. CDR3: CSASSWSSYNSPLHS. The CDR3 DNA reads TGCAGTGCTAGTTCTTGGAGCTCCTATAATTCACCCCTCCACTCT.

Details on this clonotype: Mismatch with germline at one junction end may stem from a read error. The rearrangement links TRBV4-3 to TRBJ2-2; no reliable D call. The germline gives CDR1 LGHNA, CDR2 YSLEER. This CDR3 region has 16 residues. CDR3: CTSSQDAVANTRELFF. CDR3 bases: TGCACCAGCAGCCAAGATGCCGTCGCGAACACCAGGGAGCTGTTTTTT.

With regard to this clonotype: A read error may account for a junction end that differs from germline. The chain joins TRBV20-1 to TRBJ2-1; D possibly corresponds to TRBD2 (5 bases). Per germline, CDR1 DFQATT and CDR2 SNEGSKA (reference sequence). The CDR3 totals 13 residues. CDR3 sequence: CSARGTDNNEHFF. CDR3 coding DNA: TGCAGTGCTAGAGGGACTGACAACAATGAGCACTTCTTC.

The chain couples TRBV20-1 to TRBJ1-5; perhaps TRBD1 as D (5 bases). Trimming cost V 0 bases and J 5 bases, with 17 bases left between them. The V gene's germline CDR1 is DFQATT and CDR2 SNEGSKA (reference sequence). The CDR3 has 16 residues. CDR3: CSARDSAGCGYQPQHF. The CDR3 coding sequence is TGCAGTGCTAGAGATTCGGCAGGGTGTGGATATCAGCCCCAGCATTTT.

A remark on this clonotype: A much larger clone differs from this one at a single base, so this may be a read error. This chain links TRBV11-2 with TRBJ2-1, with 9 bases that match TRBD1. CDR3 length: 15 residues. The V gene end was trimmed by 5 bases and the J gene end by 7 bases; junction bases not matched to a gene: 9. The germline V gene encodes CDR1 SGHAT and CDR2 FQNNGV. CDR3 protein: CASSNQGQGSNEQFF. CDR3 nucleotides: TGTGCCAGCAGCAACCAGGGACAGGGAAGTAATGAGCAGTTCTTC.

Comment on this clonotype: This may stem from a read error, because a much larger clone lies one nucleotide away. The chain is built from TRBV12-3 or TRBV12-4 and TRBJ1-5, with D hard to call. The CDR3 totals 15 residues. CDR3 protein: CASSFSLGSNQSQHF. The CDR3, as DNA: TGTGCCAGCAGTTTTTCTCTTGGGAGCAATCAGTCCCAGCATTTT.

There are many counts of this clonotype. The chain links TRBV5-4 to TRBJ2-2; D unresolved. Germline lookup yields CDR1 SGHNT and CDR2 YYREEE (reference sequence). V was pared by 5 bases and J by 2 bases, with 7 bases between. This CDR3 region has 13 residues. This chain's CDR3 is CASSRVNTGELFF. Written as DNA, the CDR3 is TGTGCCAGCAGTCGGGTCAACACCGGGGAGCTGTTTTTT.

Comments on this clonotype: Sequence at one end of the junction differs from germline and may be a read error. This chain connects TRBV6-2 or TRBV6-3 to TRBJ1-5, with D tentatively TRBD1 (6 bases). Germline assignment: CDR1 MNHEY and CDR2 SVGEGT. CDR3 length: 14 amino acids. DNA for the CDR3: TGTGCCAGCAGCCCGACAGGAAACAATCAGCTCCAGCATTTT. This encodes CASSPTGNNQLQHF.

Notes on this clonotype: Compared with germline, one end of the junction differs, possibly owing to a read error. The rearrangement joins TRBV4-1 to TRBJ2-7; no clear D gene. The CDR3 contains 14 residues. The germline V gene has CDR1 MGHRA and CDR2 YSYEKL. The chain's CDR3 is CASSRRTPVYEHYF. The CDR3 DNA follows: TGCGCCAGCAGCCGTAGAACCCCGGTCTACGAGCACTACTTC.

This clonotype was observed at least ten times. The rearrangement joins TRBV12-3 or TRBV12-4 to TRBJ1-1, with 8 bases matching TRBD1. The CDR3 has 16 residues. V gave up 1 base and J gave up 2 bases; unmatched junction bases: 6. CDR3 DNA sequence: TGTGCCAGCAGTTTAGGACAGGGGATTGGTAACACTGAAGCTTTCTTT. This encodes CASSLGQGIGNTEAFF.